This T cell receptor beta chain is from a study of cytomegalovirus exposure and HLA in healthy donors (dated by TCRdb to between 2016 and 2019). At the level of the whole study: An earlier analysis of 587 of the donors reported over 250 Gb of sequence data and 95 million to 120 million unique TCR beta sequences obtained from around 190 million T cells. The genetic ancestry cluster associated with self-reported Caucasian donors included 70% to 85% of the roughly 400 genotyped donors. To predict cytomegalovirus infection status, the study combined high-throughput TCR immunosequencing, statistical association of individual TCRs with disease status, and machine learning. A later genetic analysis took genome-wide SNP genotypes for about three fifths of the roughly 670 donors and used that subset as a discovery cohort. Roughly 5 DR-DQ haplotypes were handled as single units for association and clustering, since linkage in the cohort was strong. The aim of the study was to test whether cataloging public T cell receptors could identify signatures of past pathogen exposure. A later analysis re-analyzed previously published TCR beta repertoires from roughly 630 donors and added high-resolution HLA genotyping to study TCR occurrence patterns. Every repertoire in the discovery cohort had been generated on one and the same sequencing platform. Alongside the repertoire data, information on donor age, sex, ethnicity and CMV serostatus was compiled. To decide whether each TCR beta V gene segment behaved as functional or pseudogenic, an earlier analysis of some 570 of the donors relied on high-throughput TCR beta sequencing. Across 300 to 400 genotyped donors of the cohort, an average of roughly 250,000 unique TCR beta nucleotide sequences per donor were sequenced, and 15% to 20% of those sequences were non-productive. The T cell repertoires of some 700 subjects were profiled by immunosequencing and related to cytomegalovirus serostatus. The number of typed donors differed by locus: 629-630 for A, B, C, DRB1 and DQB1; 500 to 550 for DQA1; around 580 for DPA1; and 450 to 480 for DPB1. Along with the 666-subject first cohort, a separate validation cohort of around 110 different subjects was used. Both class I and class II loci were covered by HLA typing, at four-digit resolution. Around 330 gigabases of sequencing data and 70 million to 100 million unique TCR sequences made up an early release that covered approximately 620 HLA-typed donors. In the later analysis, no new phenotypic data were used to find candidate immune exposures; instead, reliance was placed on TCR beta sequences and their occurrence across donors. Study-wide conclusions, independent of this receptor: When HLA alleles, especially DR and DQ, strongly co-occurred, TCR associations were difficult to assign to individual alleles. A further reported finding was that TCR beta sequences accurately predicted the HLA-A and HLA-B alleles for most subjects in the first cohort. At a false discovery rate of 0.05, a later analysis linked around 15,000 TCR beta sequences to specific HLA alleles. Because the 87-base-pair reads could not distinguish some IMGT-functional V segments, including TRBV6-2 and TRBV6-3, those segments were excluded. Presence/absence analyses assumed roughly uniform sequencing depth across donors, an assumption that may not hold. Correlated functional status among segregating V segments might reflect linkage disequilibrium, but an unknown experimental factor could not be ruled out. The authors suggested that the approach could potentially be generalized to other disease states and immunological phenotypes. An association between a missense DCLRE1C variant and V-gene and J-gene trimming of TCR beta chains was found in a later genetic analysis and replicated in an independent cohort. Compared with the roughly 700-donor mean, donors in an Asian-associated ancestry cluster had fewer N-insertions in productive TCRs, according to a later genetic analysis. Only TCR beta chains were sequenced in this cohort, and the absence of alpha or paired-chain data limited detectable features. According to a later analysis, parvovirus B19, influenza, CMV and Epstein-Barr virus appeared linked to several top co-occurrence clusters. Cytomegalovirus status was reported to be diagnosed by the classifier with high specificity and sensitivity in both the original and validation cohorts. In a later analysis, TCR association rates were found to vary across HLA loci, with the most associated TCRs seen for DRB1 alleles and the fewest for HLA-C alleles. Because counts were too low, seventeen rarely observed V segments, including chromosome 9 orphons, were excluded from the earlier analysis of about 500 of the donors. In vitro tests confirmed that a few of the cytomegalovirus-associated TCR beta chains recognize cytomegalovirus antigens. In an earlier analysis of some 550 of the donors, most TCR beta V segments were observed in productive rearrangements about 87% or about 30% of the time, broadly matching IMGT annotations. While some public TCRs were present in many individuals, most TCR sequences turned up only very rarely across donors. Immune exposure information for the cohort was limited to CMV serostatus. A cluster of highly shared sequence variants was judged likely to be a technical artifact of the sequencing pipeline. Because HLA typing was unavailable for some donors at each locus, only the typed subset was used in association tests. The study gave a list of under 200 TCR beta chains associated with cytomegalovirus. According to a later analysis, most CMV-associated TCR beta chains appeared to be HLA-restricted, and the HLA associations seemed to be driven largely by CMV exposure. Compared with equally common non-associated chains, HLA-associated TCR beta chains in a later analysis were more clonally expanded and had lower generation probabilities.

The cohort comprised some 730 healthy bone marrow donors. Cohort members were all nominally healthy when sampled, although unrecorded immune exposures were likely present. The donor tested CMV seronegative and was one of the 352 seronegative cohort members. Each donor provided a peripheral blood sample, and peripheral blood mononuclear cells were used for TCR beta sequencing. Genomic DNA was extracted from the blood cell samples with the Qiagen DNeasy Blood Extraction Kit. The CDR3 sequence holds 15 residues, the cysteine and phenylalanine included. Only the CDR3 DNA stays, 45 bases, in frame from base 1. Relative to germline, V is missing 5 bases and J is missing 4 bases, with 7 bases of the junction outside any gene match. From a lookup of the germline V gene, CDR1 and CDR2 are MNHEY and SVGAGI. As concerns this clone: Its antigen target is currently unknown. No per-base quality is available; no much larger clone lies one base away.

Library creation used the immunoSEQ multiplex PCR assay. For the multiplex PCR, a mixture combining 60 forward primers for TCR Vbeta segments and 13 reverse primers for TCR Jbeta segments was used. Amplification of the CDR3 region of rearranged TCR beta genes was performed with a multiplex PCR assay on genomic DNA. The amplified TCR beta libraries were sequenced on the Illumina HiSeq System as 87-base-pair reads. On the authors' methods: Across the 670 or so repertoires, a later analysis counted tens of millions of unique TCR beta chains, roughly 11 million of which were shared by at least two donors. A nearest-neighbor algorithm error-corrected the raw reads and collapsed the reads into unique sequences, merging closely related sequences to remove PCR and sequencing errors. To assign V, D and J gene segments, CDR3 sequences were aligned to IMGT reference sequences. Each retained sequence needed at least a six-nucleotide match to both a V gene segment and a J gene segment. A rearrangement was called productive if the CDR3 had no stop codons and remained in frame with V and J, and every other rearrangement was called non-productive. Following IMGT convention, CDR3 was defined as the stretch from the second conserved V-encoded cysteine up to the conserved J-encoded phenylalanine. Sequences without an unambiguous match to a single V gene segment were excluded from the earlier analysis of approximately 600 of the donors. In an earlier analysis of almost 600 of the donors, a V segment was called functional when productive rearrangements were above 56.7%, and segregating when the standard deviation between donors exceeded 5%. To diagnose cytomegalovirus status from the catalog of TCR beta chain sequences, a statistical classification framework was built. In a later analysis, V and J genes were assigned by comparing TCR nucleotide sequences against IMGT/GENE-DB human TR gene sequences. The TCRdist pipeline was used in a later analysis to assign CDR3 sequences and most-parsimonious VDJ recombination scenarios. In a later analysis, each TCR beta chain was defined by its CDR3 amino acid sequence together with its V-gene family, and reads lacking a unique V-gene family were excluded. In a later analysis, around 600 highly shared, low-generation-probability nucleotide sequences were removed to address suspected cross-contamination and a sequencing artifact. For each public chain, a later analysis derived a clonal expansion index from normalized ranks of inferred template counts within each repertoire. In a later analysis, generation probabilities were computed with a VDJ recombination model fitted to out-of-frame rearrangements, and the resulting probabilities were checked against IGoR. In a later analysis, hypergeometric tests were used to score TCR-TCR, TCR-HLA and TCR-CMV co-occurrence, with a repertoire-size bias correction applied to TCR pairs. To estimate false discovery rates, a later analysis permuted the HLA or CMV assignments 20 times. A later analysis grouped co-occurring TCRs with DBSCAN, adding TCRdist sequence similarity when clustering within HLA-allele-positive subsets. For co-occurrence clustering, repertoires with fewer than 30,000 or more than 120,000 public chains were excluded, along with five repertoires with anomalous nucleotide sharing. TCRdb re-hosts the immuneACCESS table, in-frame sequences only. Its copies lack some clones; in the studies checked, an unresolved V gene accounts for under half of them, and the cause for the rest is not known. That table furnishes V, J and clone size, whereas the DNA furnished D and trimming. Present in this sample are roughly 160,000 clones, approximately 90% of which were seen just once. Jointly, the top ten make up under 0.95% of the sample.

The sequence links TRBV6-5 to TRBJ2-5; the junction holds 10 bases that match TRBD2. Sequenced input: PBMCs. The clonotype originates from a woman between 25 and 40 years old in good health and CMV-seronegative. The bases read TGTGCCAGCAGTGGTGGGACTAGCGAACGAGAGACCCAGTACTTC. Its protein reads: CASSGGTSERETQYF.